This TCR beta chain is drawn from a study of T cells in Graves' hyperthyroidism and ophthalmopathy (dated by TCRdb to the late 2010s). Notes on the research overall: Peripheral blood samples were taken at initial diagnosis, before any treatment was given. A discovery cohort of 95 to 100 patients, about 40 with Graves' ophthalmopathy and about 60 with stable Graves' hyperthyroidism, was used to find distinguishing TCR V-J signatures. Whether ophthalmopathy could be predicted prospectively was tested in an independent validation cohort made up of 18 to 20 hyperthyroidism patients plus 17 patients who later progressed to ophthalmopathy. The roughly 99 discovery patients were divided at random into training and test sets in a 7:3 ratio. Thyroid tissue and blood T-cell repertoires from roughly 6 Graves' hyperthyroidism patients were also compared in the study. Following sampling, methimazole starting at 30 mg daily was given to hyperthyroidism patients, and high-dose intravenous methylprednisolone was given to ophthalmopathy patients. TCR Vbeta CDR3 sequencing of 120 to 150 peripheral blood samples (approximately 44 ophthalmopathy, 75 or so hyperthyroidism and roughly 17 progressor patients) is reported in the paper.

This clonotype appeared a few times. Its antigen specificity is not known. The sample holds no much larger clone one base away, and base qualities are not on file. Stable Graves' hyperthyroidism was defined as the absence of progression to ophthalmopathy over 18 months of follow-up. Hyperthyroidism patients were newly diagnosed, had a disease duration of under 2 months, and were aged 18 to 65 years. The study excluded patients with uncontrolled infections, other autoimmune diseases, pregnancy or lactation. Diagnoses were established on the basis of clinical symptoms, serum thyroxine and TRAb, thyroid ultrasound, and orbital computed tomography. PBMCs were separated from 7.5 to 10 ml of fresh peripheral blood using Ficoll-Paque density gradient centrifugation. Trizol reagent was used to extract total RNA, and RNA quality was then checked on an Agilent 2100 Bioanalyzer. Broad study findings and their caveats: No statistical method was used to fix the sample size in advance, and group allocation was not hidden from the investigators. A 13 V-J signature model separated ophthalmopathy from stable hyperthyroidism, with 87.88% sensitivity and 81% to 83% specificity in cross-validation and 80%/75% in testing. In validation, progression to ophthalmopathy was predicted by the model with approximately 67% sensitivity and approximately 78% specificity, a median of about 6.4 months before onset. Blood samples also contained most of the expanded thyroid clonotypes (frequency above 0.001), which suggests that blood repertoires may reflect thyroid immune responses.

The CDR3 starts with the cysteine, ends with the phenylalanine, and has 15 residues. CDR3 DNA is the only sequence kept; it has 45 bases, read in frame from the first base. V and J are trimmed by 5 bases and 6 bases, and the gene matches miss 10 bases of the junction. The germline V gene (reference sequence) specifies SEHNR as CDR1 and FQNEAQ as CDR2. The TCR beta CDR3 regions were amplified from RNA transcripts. The TCR CDR3 was subjected to a first round of RT-PCR using the HTBI primer set and the Qiagen OneStep RT-PCR kit. The libraries were constructed in a second round of multiplex PCR and then size-selected and purified. Libraries were sequenced paired-end with 100 bp reads on an Illumina HiSeq2000. Processing in the source paper ran as follows. SOAPnuke was used to process the raw data, throwing out any read that contained adapters or uncalled bases, had a mean Phred below 15, or lacked an exact constant-primer or identifier match. COPE v1.2.5 was used to merge high-quality paired reads, and clonotypes were defined as unique nucleotide sequences. MiTCR v1.1 was used to align clonotypes to the IMGT TRBV, TRBD and TRBJ reference segments. Analysis was restricted to V-J combinations with a frequency above 0.0001, which covered roughly 99% of repertoires. A TCS score was defined as the ratio between F50 (clonal expansion) and ExV (chaos), using BLOSUM62-based TCRdist between CDR3 peptides within each V-J. Welch's t-statistics and random forest reduced 500 to 550 V-J features to fewer than 15, which were used in a naive Bayes classifier (R e1071). Thyroid-blood repertoire similarity was quantified with the Morisita-Horn index. TCRdb trimmed public reads at Q25 via fastp, called clones via MiXCR and kept in-frame beta chains. Rows with one shared CDR3 protein collapse into an entry with the most common genes and DNA. For this entry, the V and J calls and clone size follow TCRdb and not the study's own pipeline. This sample is represented by 600,000 to 800,000 distinct CDR3 sequences; just over 35% of them were singletons. The ten largest clones capture approximately 31% of the sample.

The sequence is built from TRBV7-9 and TRBJ1-5; 7 nucleotides in the junction match TRBD1. Sequencing was done on a sample of blood. This TCR was recovered from a woman between 40 and 50 years old with Graves' hyperthyroidism. At the DNA level, the sequence is TGTGCCAGCAGCCAAGGGACAGCAGTCAGTCAGCCCCAGCATTTT. It encodes CASSQGTAVSQPQHF.